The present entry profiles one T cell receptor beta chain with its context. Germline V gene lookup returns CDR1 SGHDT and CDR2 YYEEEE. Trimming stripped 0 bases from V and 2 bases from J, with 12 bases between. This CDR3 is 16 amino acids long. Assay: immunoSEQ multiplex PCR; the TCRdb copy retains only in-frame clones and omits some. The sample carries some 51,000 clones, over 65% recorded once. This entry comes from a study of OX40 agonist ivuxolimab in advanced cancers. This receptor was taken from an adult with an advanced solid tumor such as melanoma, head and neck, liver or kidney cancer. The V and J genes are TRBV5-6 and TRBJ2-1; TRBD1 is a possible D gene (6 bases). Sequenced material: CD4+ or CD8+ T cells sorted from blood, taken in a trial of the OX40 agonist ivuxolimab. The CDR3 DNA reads TGTGCCAGCAGCTTGGGGGGGCTAGCTGCCTACAATGAGCAGTTCTTC. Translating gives CASSLGGLAAYNEQFF.